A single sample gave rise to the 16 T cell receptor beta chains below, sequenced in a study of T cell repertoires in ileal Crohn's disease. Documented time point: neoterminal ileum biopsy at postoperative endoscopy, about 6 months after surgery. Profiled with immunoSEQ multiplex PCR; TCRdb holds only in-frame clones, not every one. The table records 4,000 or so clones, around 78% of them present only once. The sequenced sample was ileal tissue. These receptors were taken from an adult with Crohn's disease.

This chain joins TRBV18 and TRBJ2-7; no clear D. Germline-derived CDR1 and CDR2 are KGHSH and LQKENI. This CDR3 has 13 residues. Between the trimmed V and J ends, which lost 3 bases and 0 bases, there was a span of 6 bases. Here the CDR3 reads CASSPASSYEQYF. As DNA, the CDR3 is TGTGCCAGCTCACCGGCAAGCTCCTACGAGCAGTACTTC.

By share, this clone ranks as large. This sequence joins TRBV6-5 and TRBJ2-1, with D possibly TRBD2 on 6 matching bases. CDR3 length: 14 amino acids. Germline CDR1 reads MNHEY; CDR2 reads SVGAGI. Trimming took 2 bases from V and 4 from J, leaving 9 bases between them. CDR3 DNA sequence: TGTGCCAGCAGTTACCGGGACTCTTACAATGAGCAGTTCTTC. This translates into CASSYRDSYNEQFF.

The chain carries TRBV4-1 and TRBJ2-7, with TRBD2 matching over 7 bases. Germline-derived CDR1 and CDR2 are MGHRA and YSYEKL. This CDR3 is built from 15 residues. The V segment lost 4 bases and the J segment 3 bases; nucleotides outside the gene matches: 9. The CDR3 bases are TGCGCCAGCAGCCCCGGCGGGGGTCTCGGCTACGAGCAGTACTTC. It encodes CASSPGGGLGYEQYF.

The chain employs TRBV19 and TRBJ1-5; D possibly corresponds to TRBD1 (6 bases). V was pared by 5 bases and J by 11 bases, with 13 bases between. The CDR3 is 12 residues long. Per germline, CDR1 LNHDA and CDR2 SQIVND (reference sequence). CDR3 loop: CASSPGEGSQHF. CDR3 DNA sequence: TGTGCCAGTAGTCCAGGGGAAGGGTCCCAGCATTTT.

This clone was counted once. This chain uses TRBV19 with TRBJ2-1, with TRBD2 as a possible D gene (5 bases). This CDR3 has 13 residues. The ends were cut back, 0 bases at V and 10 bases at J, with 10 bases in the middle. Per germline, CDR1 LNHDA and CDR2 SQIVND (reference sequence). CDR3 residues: CASSIDLRAEQFF. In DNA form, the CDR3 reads TGTGCCAGTAGTATAGATCTGAGGGCAGAGCAGTTCTTC.

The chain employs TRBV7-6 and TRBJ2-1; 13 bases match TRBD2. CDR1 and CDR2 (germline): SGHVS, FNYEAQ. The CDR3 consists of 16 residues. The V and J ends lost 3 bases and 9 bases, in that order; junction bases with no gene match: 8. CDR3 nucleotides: TGTGCCAGCAGCTTGATAACTAGCGGGGGGGCAGGTGAGCAGTTCTTC. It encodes CASSLITSGGAGEQFF.

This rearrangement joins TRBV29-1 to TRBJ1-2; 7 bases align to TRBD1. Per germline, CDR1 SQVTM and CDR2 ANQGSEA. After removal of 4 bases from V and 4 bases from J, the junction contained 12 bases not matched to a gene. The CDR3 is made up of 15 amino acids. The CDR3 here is CSVAIGGTIGYGYTF. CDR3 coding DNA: TGCAGCGTTGCGATAGGGGGCACCATCGGCTATGGCTACACCTTC. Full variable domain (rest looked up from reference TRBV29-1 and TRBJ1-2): SAVISQKPSRDICQRGTSLTIQCQVDSQVTMMFWYRQQPGQSLTLIATANQGSEATYESGFVIDKFPISRPNLTFSTLTVSNMSPEDSSIYLCSVAIGGTIGYGYTFGSGTRLTVV.

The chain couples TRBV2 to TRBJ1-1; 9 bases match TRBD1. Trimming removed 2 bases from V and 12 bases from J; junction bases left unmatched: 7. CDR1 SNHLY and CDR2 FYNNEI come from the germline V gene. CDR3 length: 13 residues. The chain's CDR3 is CASSERTGVVPFF. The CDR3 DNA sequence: TGTGCCAGCAGTGAAAGGACAGGGGTTGTACCTTTCTTT.

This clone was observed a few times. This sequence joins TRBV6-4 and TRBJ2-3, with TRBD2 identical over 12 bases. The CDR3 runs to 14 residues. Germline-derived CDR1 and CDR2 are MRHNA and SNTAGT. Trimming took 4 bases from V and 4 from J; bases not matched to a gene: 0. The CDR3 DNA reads TGTGCCAGCAGTGGGACTAGCGGGGCAGATACGCAGTATTTT. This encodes CASSGTSGADTQYF.

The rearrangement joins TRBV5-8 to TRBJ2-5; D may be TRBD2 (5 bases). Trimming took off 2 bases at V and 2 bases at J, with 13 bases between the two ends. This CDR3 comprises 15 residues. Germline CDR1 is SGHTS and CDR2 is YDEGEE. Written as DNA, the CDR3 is TGTGCCAGCAGCTTCCCGGGGTACTCGCAAGAGACCCAGTACTTC. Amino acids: CASSFPGYSQETQYF.

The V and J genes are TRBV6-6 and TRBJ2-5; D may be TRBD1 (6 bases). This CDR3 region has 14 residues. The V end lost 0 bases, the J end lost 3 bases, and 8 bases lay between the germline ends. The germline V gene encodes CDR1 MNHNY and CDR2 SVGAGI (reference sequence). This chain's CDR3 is CASSYSNREETQYF. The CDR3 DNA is TGTGCCAGCAGTTACTCGAACAGGGAAGAGACCCAGTACTTC.

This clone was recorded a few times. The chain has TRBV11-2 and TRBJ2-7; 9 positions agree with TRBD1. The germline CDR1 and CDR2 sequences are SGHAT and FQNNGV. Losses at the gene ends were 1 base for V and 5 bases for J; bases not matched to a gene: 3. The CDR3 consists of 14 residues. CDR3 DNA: TGTGCCAGCAGCTTAGCACAGGGGGCCCACGAGCAGTACTTC. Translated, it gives CASSLAQGAHEQYF.

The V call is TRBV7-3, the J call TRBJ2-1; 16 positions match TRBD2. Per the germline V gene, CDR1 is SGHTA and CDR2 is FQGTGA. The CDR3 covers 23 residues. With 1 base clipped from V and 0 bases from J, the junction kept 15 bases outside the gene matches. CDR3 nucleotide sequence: TGTGCCAGCAGCTTAATTTCTCGGGGAGGGACTAGCGGGGGGGCGGTCTCCTACAATGAGCAGTTCTTC. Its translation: CASSLISRGGTSGGAVSYNEQFF.

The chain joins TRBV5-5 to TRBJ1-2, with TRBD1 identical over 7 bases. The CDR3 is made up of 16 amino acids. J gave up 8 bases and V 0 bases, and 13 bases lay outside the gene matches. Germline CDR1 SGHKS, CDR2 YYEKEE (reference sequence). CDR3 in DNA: TGTGCCAGCAGCTTGGGCCAGGGGGTGACATCAGGCGGCTACACCTTC. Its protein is CASSLGQGVTSGGYTF.

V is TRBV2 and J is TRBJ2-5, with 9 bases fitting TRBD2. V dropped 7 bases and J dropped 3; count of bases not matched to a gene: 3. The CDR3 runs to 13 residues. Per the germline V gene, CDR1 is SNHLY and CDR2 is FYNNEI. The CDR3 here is CASKIAGEETQYF. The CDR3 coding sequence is TGTGCCAGCAAAATAGCGGGGGAAGAGACCCAGTACTTC. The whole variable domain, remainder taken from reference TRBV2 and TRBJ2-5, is EPEVTQTPSHQVTQMGQEVILRCVPISNHLYFYWYRQILGQKVEFLVSFYNNEISEKSEIFDDQFSVERPDGSNFTLKIRSTKLEDSAMYFCASKIAGEETQYFGPGTRLLVL.

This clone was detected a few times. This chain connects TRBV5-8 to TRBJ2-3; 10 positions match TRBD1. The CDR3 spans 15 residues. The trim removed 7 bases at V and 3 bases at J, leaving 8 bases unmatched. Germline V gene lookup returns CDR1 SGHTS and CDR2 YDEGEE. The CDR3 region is CASGPGQGWTDTQYF. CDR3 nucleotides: TGTGCCAGCGGCCCGGGACAGGGGTGGACAGATACGCAGTATTTT.